The T cell receptor (beta chain) described here comes from a study of T cells in Graves' hyperthyroidism and ophthalmopathy (dated by TCRdb to the late 2010s). About the investigation overall: Peripheral blood was collected at initial diagnosis, before any treatment. To identify distinguishing TCR V-J signatures, a discovery cohort of 95 to 100 patients was used, comprising approximately 40 with Graves' ophthalmopathy and 57 with stable Graves' hyperthyroidism. Prospective prediction of ophthalmopathy was tested in an independent validation cohort of about 19 hyperthyroidism patients and 15 to 17 patients who later progressed to ophthalmopathy. For training and testing, the 100 patients in the discovery cohort were randomly divided in a 7:3 ratio. In addition, the study compared T-cell repertoires in thyroid tissue and in blood from about six Graves' hyperthyroidism patients. After sampling, hyperthyroidism patients received methimazole starting at 30 mg daily, and ophthalmopathy patients received high-dose intravenous methylprednisolone. The paper reports TCR Vbeta CDR3 sequencing of some 140 peripheral blood samples: some 44 ophthalmopathy, roughly 80 hyperthyroidism and approximately 17 progressor patients.

V loses 3 bases, J loses 1 base, and the germline ends lie 13 bases apart. Reading the germline V gene (reference sequence) gives CDR1 LNHDA and CDR2 SQIVND. The CDR3 measures 16 amino acids from cysteine to phenylalanine. CDR3 DNA only is kept here, 48 bases in frame from base 1. Amplification of TCR beta CDR3 regions was carried out from RNA transcripts. For the first round of RT-PCR on the TCR CDR3, the HTBI primer set was used together with the Qiagen OneStep RT-PCR kit. Libraries were constructed in a second round of multiplex PCR, after which size selection and purification were performed. Sequencing of the libraries was done on an Illumina HiSeq2000 using paired-end 100 bp reads. The published analysis was carried out like this. Raw data were processed with SOAPnuke, discarding reads with adapters, uncalled bases, mean Phred below 15, or no exact constant-primer or identifier match. High-quality paired reads were merged using COPE v1.2.5, and each unique nucleotide sequence was defined as a clonotype. MiTCR v1.1 was used to align clonotypes to the IMGT TRBV, TRBD and TRBJ reference segments. Only V-J combinations with frequency above 0.0001, covering roughly 99% of repertoires, were analysed. A TCS score was defined as the ratio of F50 (clonal expansion) to E x V (chaos), with BLOSUM62-based TCRdist applied between CDR3 peptides within each V-J. Welch's t-statistics and random forest reduced several hundred V-J features to 13, which were used in a naive Bayes classifier (R e1071). Through fastp at Q25 and MiXCR, TCRdb rebuilt clones from the public reads, retaining in-frame beta chains. Each entry is one CDR3 protein sequence, shown with its most common DNA and genes. The V and J calls and clone size come from TCRdb's table, not from the authors' own analysis. The sample table records over 450,000 distinct CDR3 sequences; around 15% of these occur just once. 15% to 20% of the sample rests with the top ten.

About this clonotype: Its cognate antigen has yet to be identified. No much larger clone is present one base from it, and per-base qualities are unavailable.

Study-wide conclusions, independent of this receptor: During validation, the model predicted progression to ophthalmopathy a median of around six months ahead of onset, with 70.59% sensitivity and 72.22% specificity. Sample size was not statistically predetermined, and blinding of investigators to group allocation was not performed. Most expanded thyroid clonotypes (frequency above 0.001) were also found in blood, which suggests that blood repertoires may mirror thyroid immune responses. Ophthalmopathy was separated from stable hyperthyroidism by a 13 V-J signature model, with 85% to 90% sensitivity and about 81% specificity obtained in cross-validation and 80%/75% obtained in testing.

Graves' hyperthyroidism was defined as stable when no progression to ophthalmopathy occurred over 18 months of follow-up. The hyperthyroidism patients were between 18 and 65 years old and newly diagnosed, with a disease duration of less than 2 months. The study excluded patients with uncontrolled infections, other autoimmune diseases, pregnancy or lactation. Diagnoses were based on clinical symptoms, serum thyroxine and TRAb, thyroid ultrasound and orbital computed tomography. Ficoll-Paque density gradient centrifugation was used to isolate PBMCs from approximately 10 ml of fresh peripheral blood. Total RNA was extracted using Trizol reagent, and RNA quality was assessed on an Agilent 2100 Bioanalyzer.

The sample was blood. The chain is assembled from TRBV19 and TRBJ1-5, and perhaps TRBD1 as D gene, on 5 matching bases. The source is a woman aged 18 to 35 with Graves' hyperthyroidism. The CDR3 region reads CASSIRGIESNQPQHF. Read as DNA, the sequence is TGTGCCAGTAGTATTCGGGGGATCGAAAGCAATCAGCCCCAGCATTTT. Here the CDR3 is joined to the reference TRBV19 and TRBJ1-5 genes, and the full variable domain is: DGGITQSPKYLFRKEGQNVTLSCEQNLNHDAMYWYRQDPGQGLRLIYYSQIVNDFQKGDIAEGYSVSREKKESFPLTVTSAQKNPTAFYLCASSIRGIESNQPQHFGDGTRLSIL.